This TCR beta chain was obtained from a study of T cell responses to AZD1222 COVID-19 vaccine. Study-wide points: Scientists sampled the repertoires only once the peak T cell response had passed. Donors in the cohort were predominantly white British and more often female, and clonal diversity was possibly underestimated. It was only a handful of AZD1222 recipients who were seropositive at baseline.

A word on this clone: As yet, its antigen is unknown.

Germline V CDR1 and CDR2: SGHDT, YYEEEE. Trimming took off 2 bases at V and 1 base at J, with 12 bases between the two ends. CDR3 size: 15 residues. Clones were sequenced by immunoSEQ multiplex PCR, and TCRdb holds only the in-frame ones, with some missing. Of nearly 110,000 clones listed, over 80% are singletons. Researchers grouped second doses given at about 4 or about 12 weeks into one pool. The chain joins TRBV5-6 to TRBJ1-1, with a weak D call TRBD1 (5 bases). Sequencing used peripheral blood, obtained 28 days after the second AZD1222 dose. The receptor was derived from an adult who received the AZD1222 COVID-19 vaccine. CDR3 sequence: CASSFGGVANTEAFF. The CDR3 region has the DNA TGTGCCAGCAGCTTCGGAGGGGTGGCGAACACTGAAGCTTTCTTT.